This T cell receptor (beta chain) was retrieved from a study of beta chain features in type 1 diabetes. From germline, CDR1 is SGHNT and CDR2 YYREEE (reference sequence). The CDR3 has 15 residues. The V and J ends lost 1 base and 4 bases respectively, with 15 bases between them. A word on this clone: Antigen unknown.

Study-wide results and caveats: TCRB CDR3s were moderately but significantly shorter in Type 1 diabetes patients in all four CD4+ subsets. For cells with high TCR expression, cDNA sequencing could yield over-representation.

cDNA synthesis used the whole RNA isolate, giving expressed TCRB sequences. Assay: immunoSEQ multiplex PCR; the TCRdb copy retains only in-frame clones and omits some. The sample holds more than 95,000 clones, 17% seen once. The clonotype originates from a man aged 18 to 29 with type 1 diabetes. V usage is TRBV5-4 and J usage is TRBJ2-7; possible D gene TRBD1, 5 bases. The sample taken for sequencing was central memory CD4+ T cells from blood. The CDR3 here is CASSLRTSLAYEQYF. CDR3 nucleotide sequence: TGTGCCAGCAGCTTGCGGACAAGTCTCGCATACGAGCAGTACTTC.